The 5 T cell receptor beta chains listed next were all sequenced from one sample in a study of shared clonotypes between healthy human individuals (dated by TCRdb to between 2020 and 2021). The library was obtained by the immunoSEQ multiplex PCR assay. TCRdb mirrors the immuneACCESS table, restricted to in-frame sequences. Some clones are absent from its copies; in checked studies, under half trace to an unresolved V gene, and the reason for the others is unknown. The sample yields hundreds of thousands of clones; 70% to 80% were counted once. The top ten clonotypes cover approximately 12% of the sample. What was sequenced was PBMCs. The origin of the receptors is a woman between 35 and 50 years old in good health. Some clones in this sample may be carry-over from other donors' samples.

There are a few counts of this clone. The chain recombines TRBV7-8 with TRBJ2-5; TRBD2 matches at 11 bases. V lost 3 bases to trimming and J lost 1 base; unmatched junction nucleotides: 4. The CDR3 loop spans 16 amino acids. Germline V gives CDR1 SGHVS, CDR2 FQNEAQ. The CDR3 here is CASSFRLAGTQETQYF. As DNA, the CDR3 is TGTGCCAGCAGCTTCCGACTAGCGGGGACCCAAGAGACCCAGTACTTC. The whole variable domain, filled in from reference TRBV7-8 and TRBJ2-5, reads GAGVSQSPRYKVAKRGQDVALRCDPISGHVSLFWYQQALGQGPEFLTYFQNEAQLDKSGLPSDRFFAERPEGSVSTLKIQRTQQEDSAVYLCASSFRLAGTQETQYFGPGTRLLVL.

This clone was observed a few times. As DNA, the CDR3 is TGTGCCAGCAGTGAAGGACAGGGAGCCTACGAGCAGTACTTC. Translation gives CASSEGQGAYEQYF. The rearrangement links TRBV6-1 to TRBJ2-7, with 7 bases lining up with TRBD1. The length of the CDR3 is 14 residues. Germline V gene data show CDR1 as MNHNS and CDR2 as SASEGT. V shed 1 base, J shed 2 bases, and the junction held 2 bases outside the gene matches.

The V call is TRBV28, the J call TRBJ1-4, with 7 bases identical to TRBD1. The junction had 8 bases not matched to a gene; V was cut back by 6 bases and J by 7 bases. The length of the CDR3 is 14 residues. CDR1 is MDHEN, CDR2 SYDVKM, per germline. The CDR3 loop is CASSLQGLGEKLFF. The CDR3 DNA reads TGTGCCAGCAGCCTACAGGGGCTCGGTGAAAAACTGTTTTTT. Full variable domain (outside the CDR3, taken from reference TRBV28 and TRBJ1-4): DVKVTQSSRYLVKRTGEKVFLECVQDMDHENMFWYRQDPGLGLRLIYFSYDVKMKEKGDIPEGYSVSREKKERFSLILESASTNQTSMYLCASSLQGLGEKLFFGSGTQLSVL.

The rearrangement uses TRBV6-1 and TRBJ1-5; 7 positions agree with TRBD1. J gave up 2 bases and V 4 bases, and 8 bases lay outside the gene matches. This CDR3 is built from 16 residues. Germline values: CDR1 MNHNS, CDR2 SASEGT. In DNA form, the CDR3 reads TGTGCCAGCAGTGTCACAGGGGTATCGGGCAATCAGCCCCAGCATTTT. Protein product: CASSVTGVSGNQPQHF.

V gene TRBV20-1 combines with J gene TRBJ2-1; no firm D call. The CDR3 consists of 11 residues. Per the germline V gene, CDR1 is DFQATT and CDR2 is SNEGSKA (reference sequence). V lost 5 bases and J lost 6, with 8 bases in between. CDR3 DNA sequence: TGCAGTGCTTCCCAGCCCAATGAGCAGTTCTTC. Residues: CSASQPNEQFF.